This T cell receptor beta chain was obtained from a study of blood T cell repertoires in COVID-19. Overall study context: Collection of acute and convalescent COVID-19 samples took place in the United States, Italy and Spain. Sample material is recorded as cDNA or gDNA derived from T cells, B-cell-depleted T cells, or PBMCs.

In the study's own analysis: The authors estimated nucleated cell counts from reference gene primer amplification. Using immunoSEQ multiplex PCR, the repertoire was profiled, and TCRdb retains in-frame clones only, with some absent. V, J and clone size reflect that table, while D and trimming were determined from the DNA. The sample contains more than 95,000 clones, 85% to 90% of which appear only once. The CDR3 sequence is 13 residues long. CDR1 MRHNA and CDR2 SNTAGT come from the germline V gene. Trimming pared 4 bases from V and 1 base from J, leaving 7 bases between. The specimen sequenced was peripheral blood. This receptor was obtained from a man older than 75 with active or convalescent COVID-19. The chain combines TRBV6-4 with TRBJ1-1; D not resolved. The CDR3, as DNA: TGTGCCAGCAGTGTTGGGCCGAACACTGAAGCTTTCTTT. The encoded protein is CASSVGPNTEAFF.